Below are 18 T cell receptor beta chains sequenced from a single sample in a study of identical twins. One entry per CDR3 protein, called by TCRdb with MiXCR from the 5' RACE reads. Among some 97,000 distinct CDR3 sequences listed, about 6.1% were seen once. The sequencing input was memory T cells sorted from blood. The receptors derive from a woman between 50 and 59 years old in good health.

In its sample, this clonotype ranks as medium-sized (0.01 to 0.1%). The chain joins TRBV18 to TRBJ2-7; D remains ambiguous. V was cut by 1 base and J by 5 bases, with 15 bases left in between. This CDR3 has 15 residues. The germline CDR1 and CDR2 sequences are KGHSH and LQKENI. The CDR3 coding sequence is TGTGCCAGCTCACCACAGTTGAGGTTGTCGGACGAGCAGTACGTC. It translates to CASSPQLRLSDEQYV.

In this sample, this clonotype turned up many times. This rearrangement joins TRBV2 to TRBJ2-7, with TRBD2 matching 7 bases. The CDR3 is 15 residues long. V dropped 2 bases and J dropped 2; count of bases not matched to a gene: 6. Germline V gives CDR1 SNHLY, CDR2 FYNNEI. For the CDR3, the DNA is TGTGCCAGCAGTGAAAGGGGAGGGATCACCTACGAGCAGTACTTC. Its protein is CASSERGGITYEQYF.

This clonotype was recorded many times. This rearrangement joins TRBV20-1 to TRBJ2-1, with D possibly being TRBD2 (6 bases). V gave up 5 bases and J gave up 8 bases, with 13 bases separating them. This CDR3 is 12 amino acids long. Germline CDR1 DFQATT, CDR2 SNEGSKA (reference sequence). The CDR3 DNA sequence: TGCAGTGCTCAGGACTATTCGGATGAGCAGTTCTTC. Translated: CSAQDYSDEQFF.

This clonotype was detected a few times. This chain connects TRBV7-9 to TRBJ2-2; D uncertain. CDR3 length equals 16 residues. CDR1 and CDR2 from the germline V gene are SEHNR and FQNEAQ (reference sequence). Trimming cost V 4 bases and J 5 bases, with 17 bases left between them. CDR3 coding DNA: TGTGCCAGCAGCTCTCAGGCCCGACTTCTTACCGGGGAGCTGTTTTTT. It is translated as CASSSQARLLTGELFF. Full variable domain (outside the CDR3, taken from reference TRBV7-9 and TRBJ2-2): DTGVSQNPRHKITKRGQNVTFRCDPISEHNRLYWYRQTLGQGPEFLTYFQNEAQLEKSRLLSDRFSAERPKGSFSTLEIQRTEQGDSAMYLCASSSQARLLTGELFFGEGSRLTVL.

Ten or more counts support this clonotype. The V gene is TRBV10-1, the J gene TRBJ2-7; 8 positions match TRBD2. V dropped 2 bases and J dropped 7; count of bases not matched to a gene: 13. CDR1 and CDR2 from the germline V gene are WNHNN and SYGVQD (reference sequence). The CDR3 consists of 16 residues. The CDR3 region is CASSEAGLGGPREQYF. In nucleotides, the CDR3 is TGCGCCAGCAGTGAGGCGGGACTAGGCGGTCCTCGGGAGCAGTACTTC.

This clonotype was seen repeatedly, ten times or more. The chain uses TRBV10-3 and TRBJ2-3; D is uncertain. Germline values: CDR1 ENHRY, CDR2 SYGVKD. This CDR3 spans 16 amino acids. Trimming stripped 6 bases from V and 0 bases from J, with 16 bases between. Here the CDR3 reads CAISPLRTASTDTQYF. The CDR3 DNA sequence: TGTGCCATCAGCCCCTTGCGGACGGCTAGCACAGATACGCAGTATTTT.

This clonotype was found many times. The chain uses TRBV30 and TRBJ2-1; D is undetermined. V lost 3 bases and J 8 bases, leaving 8 bases between the germline ends. The germline CDR1 and CDR2 sequences are GTSNPN and SVGIG (reference sequence). The CDR3 is 11 amino acids. The CDR3 protein is CAWRSWDEQFF. The CDR3 DNA follows: TGTGCCTGGAGAAGCTGGGATGAGCAGTTCTTC.

In its sample, this clonotype was seen many times. The chain is built from TRBV5-4 and TRBJ2-1; 10 nucleotides line up with TRBD2. The CDR3 spans 17 residues. The V and J ends lost 0 bases and 4 bases, in that order; junction bases with no gene match: 7. Germline V gene lookup returns CDR1 SGHNT and CDR2 YYREEE (reference sequence). CDR3 sequence (DNA): TGTGCCAGCAGCTTGGACCCCCTAGCGGGGGTGTACAATGAGCAGTTCTTC. Amino acid sequence: CASSLDPLAGVYNEQFF.

This clonotype showed up many times. This chain links TRBV5-1 with TRBJ2-4; the match to TRBD1 covers 10 bases. The CDR3 consists of 16 residues. Trimming took 1 base from V and 8 from J; bases not matched to a gene: 9. The germline gives CDR1 SGHRS, CDR2 YFSETQ. Here the CDR3 reads CASSLPHDRGRDIQYF. The CDR3 DNA reads as TGCGCCAGCAGCTTGCCCCACGACAGGGGGCGGGACATTCAGTACTTC.

This clonotype has ten or more counts. The gene calls are TRBV6-1 and TRBJ2-7; 7 positions match TRBD1. Germline CDR1 MNHNS, CDR2 SASEGT. V was pared by 5 bases and J by 1 base, with 5 bases of the junction left unmatched. CDR3 length: 14 amino acids. The CDR3 nucleotides read TGTGCCAGCAGTCTAAGACAGGGATCCTACGAGCAGTACGTC. Protein product: CASSLRQGSYEQYV.

With respect to this clonotype: A much larger clone lies one base from this, so it may be a read error. The chain carries TRBV7-3 and TRBJ2-2, with TRBD2 matching 7 bases. The CDR3 contains 19 residues. The V gene's germline CDR1 is SGHTA and CDR2 FQGTGA. CDR3 in amino acids: CASSLLGPSGGSSTGELLF. In nucleotides, the CDR3 is TGTGCCAGCAGCTTATTAGGACCTTCTGGCGGGAGTAGCACCGGGGAGCTGCTTTTT.

This clonotype has a count of ten or more. The chain carries TRBV29-1 and TRBJ2-7, with a tentative D call TRBD1 (5 bases). The CDR3 contains 9 residues. Germline values: CDR1 SQVTM, CDR2 ANQGSEA. Deletions cut 7 bases from V and 4 bases from J, with 5 bases between. The CDR3 loop is CSGQYEQYV. In DNA form, the CDR3 reads TGCAGCGGACAGTACGAGCAGTACGTC.

This clonotype came up many times. This chain joins TRBV10-2 and TRBJ1-1, with a tentative D call TRBD1 (5 bases). Trimming took 0 bases from V and 7 from J, leaving 9 bases between them. This CDR3 has 13 amino acids. CDR1 is WSHSY and CDR2 is SAAADI in the germline V gene. CDR3 in DNA: TGCGCCAGCAGTGAGTCGGGGCAGCTTGAAGCTTTCTTT. Amino acids: CASSESGQLEAFF.

This clonotype came up many times. V is TRBV27 and J is TRBJ1-2; TRBD1 matches 9 bases. This CDR3 is built from 12 residues. The germline CDR1 and CDR2 sequences are MNHEY and SMNVEV (reference sequence). V lost 10 bases, J lost 3 bases, and 3 bases stayed unmatched. The chain's CDR3 is CATWTGDYGYTF. The CDR3 nucleotides read TGTGCCACCTGGACAGGGGACTATGGCTACACCTTC.

This clonotype was found many times. The chain recombines TRBV6-5 with TRBJ2-1; D call uncertain. Germline V gives CDR1 MNHEY, CDR2 SVGAGI. The CDR3 extends over 12 amino acids. Deletions cut 2 bases from V and 10 bases from J, with 9 bases between. CDR3 in amino acids: CASSYPGREQFF. For the CDR3, the DNA is TGTGCCAGCAGTTACCCTGGCCGGGAGCAGTTCTTC.

This clonotype was seen at least ten times. J is TRBJ2-3 and V is TRBV7-2; no clear D gene. CDR1 is SGHTA, CDR2 FQGNSA, per germline. The germline V and J ends were trimmed by 4 bases and 2 bases, with 7 bases remaining between them. The CDR3 covers 13 residues. The CDR3 region is CASSSQYTDTQYF. CDR3 bases: TGTGCCAGCAGCTCTCAATACACAGATACGCAGTATTTT. Full variable domain (outside the CDR3, taken from reference TRBV7-2 and TRBJ2-3): GAGVSQSPSNKVTEKGKDVELRCDPISGHTALYWYRQSLGQGLEFLIYFQGNSAPDKSGLPSDRFSAERTGGSVSTLTIQRTQQEDSAVYLCASSSQYTDTQYFGPGTRLTVL.

This clonotype was detected many times. V is TRBV28 and J is TRBJ1-2; D gene ambiguous. Trimming took 5 bases from V and 2 from J, leaving 27 bases between them. The CDR3 contains 19 residues. Germline values: CDR1 MDHEN, CDR2 SYDVKM. CDR3 amino acids: CASSTRYRTSDNSNYGYTF. The CDR3 nucleotides are TGTGCCAGCAGTACCCGGTACCGGACGTCGGATAACTCAAACTATGGCTACACCTTC.

This clonotype was observed many times. DNA of the CDR3: TGCGCCAGCAGCTTACCCGGGACAGGGTTCACAGATACGCAGTATTTT. Translation gives CASSLPGTGFTDTQYF. V usage is TRBV5-1 and J usage is TRBJ2-3; TRBD1 aligns across 9 bases. This CDR3 contains 16 residues. Per the germline V gene, CDR1 is SGHRS and CDR2 is YFSETQ. The J segment lost 2 bases and the V segment lost 2 bases, leaving 6 bases of the junction unmatched.